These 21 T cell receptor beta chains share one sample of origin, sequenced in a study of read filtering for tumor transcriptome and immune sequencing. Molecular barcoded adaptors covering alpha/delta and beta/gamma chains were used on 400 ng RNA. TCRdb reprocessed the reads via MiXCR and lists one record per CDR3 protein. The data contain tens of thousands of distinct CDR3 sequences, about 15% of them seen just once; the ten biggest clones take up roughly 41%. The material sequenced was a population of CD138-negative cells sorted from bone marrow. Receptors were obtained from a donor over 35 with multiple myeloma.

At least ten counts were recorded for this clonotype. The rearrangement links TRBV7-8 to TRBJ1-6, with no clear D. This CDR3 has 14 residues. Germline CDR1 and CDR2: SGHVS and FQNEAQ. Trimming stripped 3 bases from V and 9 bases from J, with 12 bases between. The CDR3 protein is CASSFLGIGSPLHF. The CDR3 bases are TGTGCCAGCAGCTTTTTGGGGATAGGTTCACCCCTCCACTTT.

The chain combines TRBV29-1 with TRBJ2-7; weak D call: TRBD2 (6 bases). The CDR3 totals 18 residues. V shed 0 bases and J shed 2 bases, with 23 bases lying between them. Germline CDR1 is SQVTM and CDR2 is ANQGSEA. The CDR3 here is CSVEEGEEAGRRPYEQYF. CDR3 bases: TGCAGCGTTGAAGAAGGGGAGGAGGCAGGGAGAAGACCCTACGAGCAGTACTTC.

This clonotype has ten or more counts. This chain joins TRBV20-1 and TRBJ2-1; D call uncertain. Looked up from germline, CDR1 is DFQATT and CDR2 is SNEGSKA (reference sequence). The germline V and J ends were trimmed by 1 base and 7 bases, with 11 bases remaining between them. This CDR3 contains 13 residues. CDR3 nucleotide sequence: TGCAGTGCTAGAGGGGGTAGCAGGAATGAGCAGTTCTTC. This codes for CSARGGSRNEQFF.

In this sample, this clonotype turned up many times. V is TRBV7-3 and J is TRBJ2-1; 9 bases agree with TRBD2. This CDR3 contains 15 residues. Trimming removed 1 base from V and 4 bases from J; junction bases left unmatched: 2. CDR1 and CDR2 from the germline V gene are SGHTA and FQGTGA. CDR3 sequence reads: CASSLRREGYNEQFF. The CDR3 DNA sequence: TGTGCCAGCAGCTTAAGGCGGGAGGGGTACAATGAGCAGTTCTTC.

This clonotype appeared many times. The CDR3 sequence: CASSYSGDSQETQYF. CDR3 bases: TGTGCCAGCAGTTACTCCGGGGACAGCCAAGAGACCCAGTACTTC. The chain joins TRBV6-5 to TRBJ2-5; TRBD1 aligns across 7 bases. This CDR3 is 15 amino acids long. Germline-derived CDR1 and CDR2 are MNHEY and SVGAGI. The junction had 2 bases not matched to a gene; V was cut back by 0 bases and J by 1 base.

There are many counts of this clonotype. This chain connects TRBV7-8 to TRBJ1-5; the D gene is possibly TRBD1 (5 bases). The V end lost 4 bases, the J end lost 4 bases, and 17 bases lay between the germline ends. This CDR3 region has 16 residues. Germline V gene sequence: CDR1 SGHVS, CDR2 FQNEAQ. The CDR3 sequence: CASSSRRDFANQPQHF. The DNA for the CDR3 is TGTGCCAGCAGCTCGCGCAGGGACTTTGCAAATCAGCCCCAGCATTTT. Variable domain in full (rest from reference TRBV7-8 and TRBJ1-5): GAGVSQSPRYKVAKRGQDVALRCDPISGHVSLFWYQQALGQGPEFLTYFQNEAQLDKSGLPSDRFFAERPEGSVSTLKIQRTQQEDSAVYLCASSSRRDFANQPQHFGDGTRLSIL.

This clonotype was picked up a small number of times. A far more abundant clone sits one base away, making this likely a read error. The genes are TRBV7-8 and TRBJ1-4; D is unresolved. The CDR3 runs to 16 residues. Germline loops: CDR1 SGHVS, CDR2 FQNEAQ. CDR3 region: CASGLNLAGSNEKLFF. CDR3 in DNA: TGTGCCAGCGGCTTAAATTTGGCCGGGTCTAATGAAAAACTGTTTTTT.

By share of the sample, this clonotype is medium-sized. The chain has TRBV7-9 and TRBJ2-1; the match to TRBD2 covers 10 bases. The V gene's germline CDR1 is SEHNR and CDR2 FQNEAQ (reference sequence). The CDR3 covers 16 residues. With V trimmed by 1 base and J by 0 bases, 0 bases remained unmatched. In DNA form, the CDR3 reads TGTGCCAGCAGCTTAGGGACTAGCGGCTCCTACAATGAGCAGTTCTTC. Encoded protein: CASSLGTSGSYNEQFF.

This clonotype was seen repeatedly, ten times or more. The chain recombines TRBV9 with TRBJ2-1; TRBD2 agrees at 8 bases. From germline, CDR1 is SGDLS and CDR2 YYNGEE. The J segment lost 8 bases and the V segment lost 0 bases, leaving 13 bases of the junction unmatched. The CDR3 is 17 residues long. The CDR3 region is CASSVAPFAGGSDEQFF. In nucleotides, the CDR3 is TGTGCCAGCAGCGTAGCTCCCTTCGCGGGAGGTTCGGATGAGCAGTTCTTC.

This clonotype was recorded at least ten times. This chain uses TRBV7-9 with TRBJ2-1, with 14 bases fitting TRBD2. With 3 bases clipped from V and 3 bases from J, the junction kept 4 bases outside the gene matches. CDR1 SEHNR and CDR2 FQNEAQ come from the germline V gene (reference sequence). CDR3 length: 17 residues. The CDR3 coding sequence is TGTGCCAGCAGCTTGGGGGGACTAGCGGGAGTCTACAATGAGCAGTTCTTC. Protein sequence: CASSLGGLAGVYNEQFF.

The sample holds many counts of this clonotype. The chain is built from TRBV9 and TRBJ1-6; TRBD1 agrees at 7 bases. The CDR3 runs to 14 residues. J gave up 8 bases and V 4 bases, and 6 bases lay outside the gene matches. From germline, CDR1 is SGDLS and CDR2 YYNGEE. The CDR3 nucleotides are TGTGCCAGCAGCTCCGACAGGGCCCATTCACCCCTCCACTTT. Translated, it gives CASSSDRAHSPLHF.

The CDR3 region is CSVVRNTEAFF. The CDR3 coding sequence is TGCAGCGTTGTCAGGAACACTGAAGCTTTCTTT. J is TRBJ1-1 and V is TRBV29-1; D is unresolved. V shed 4 bases and J shed 1 base, with 4 bases lying between them. In germline, CDR1 is SQVTM, CDR2 ANQGSEA. The CDR3 is made up of 11 amino acids.

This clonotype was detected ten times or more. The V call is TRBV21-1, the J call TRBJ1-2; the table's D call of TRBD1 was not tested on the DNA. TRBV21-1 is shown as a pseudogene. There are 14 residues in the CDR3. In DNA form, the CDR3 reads TGTGCCAACCCCGGACAGCAGCGAGGTCATGGCTACACCTTC. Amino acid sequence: CANPGQQRGHGYTF.

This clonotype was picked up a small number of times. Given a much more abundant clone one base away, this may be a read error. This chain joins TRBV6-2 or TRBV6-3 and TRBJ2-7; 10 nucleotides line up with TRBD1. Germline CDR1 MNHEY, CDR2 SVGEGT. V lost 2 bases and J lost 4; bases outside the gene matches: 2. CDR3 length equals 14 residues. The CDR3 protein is CASSYGQGDYEQYF. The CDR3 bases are TGTGCCAGCAGTTACGGACAGGGGGATTACGAGCAGTACTTC.

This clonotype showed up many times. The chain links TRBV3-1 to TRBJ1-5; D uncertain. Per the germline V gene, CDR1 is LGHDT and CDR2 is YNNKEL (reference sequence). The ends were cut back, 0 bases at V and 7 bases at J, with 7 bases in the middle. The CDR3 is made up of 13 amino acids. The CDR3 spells CASSQDLRQPQHF. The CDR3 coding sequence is TGTGCCAGCAGCCAAGATCTAAGGCAGCCCCAGCATTTT.

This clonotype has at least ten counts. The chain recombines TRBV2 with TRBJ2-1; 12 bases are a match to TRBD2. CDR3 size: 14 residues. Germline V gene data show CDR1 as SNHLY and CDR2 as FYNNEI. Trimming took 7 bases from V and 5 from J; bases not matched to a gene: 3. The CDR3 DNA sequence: TGTGCCAGCATCAGGACTAGCGGGAACAATGAGCAGTTCTTC. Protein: CASIRTSGNNEQFF. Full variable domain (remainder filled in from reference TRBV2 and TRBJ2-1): EPEVTQTPSHQVTQMGQEVILRCVPISNHLYFYWYRQILGQKVEFLVSFYNNEISEKSEIFDDQFSVERPDGSNFTLKIRSTKLEDSAMYFCASIRTSGNNEQFFGPGTRLTVL.

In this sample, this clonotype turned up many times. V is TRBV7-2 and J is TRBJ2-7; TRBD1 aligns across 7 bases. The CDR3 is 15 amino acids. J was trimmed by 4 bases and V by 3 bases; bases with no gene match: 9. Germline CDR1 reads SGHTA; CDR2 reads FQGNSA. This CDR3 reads CASSLDRSIAYEQYF. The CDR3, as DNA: TGTGCCAGCAGCTTGGACAGGTCAATTGCGTACGAGCAGTACTTC.

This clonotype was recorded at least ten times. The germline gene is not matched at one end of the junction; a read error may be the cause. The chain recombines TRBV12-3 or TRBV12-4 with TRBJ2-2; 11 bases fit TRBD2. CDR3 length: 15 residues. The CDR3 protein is CASSPLAGVSGEPFF. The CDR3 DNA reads TGTGCCAGCAGTCCACTAGCGGGAGTTAGCGGGGAGCCGTTTTTT.

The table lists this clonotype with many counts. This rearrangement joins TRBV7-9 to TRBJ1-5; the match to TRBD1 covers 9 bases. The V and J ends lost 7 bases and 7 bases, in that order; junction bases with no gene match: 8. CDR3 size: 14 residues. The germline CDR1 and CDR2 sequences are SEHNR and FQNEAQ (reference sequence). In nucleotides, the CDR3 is TGTGCCAGCAACTCCGGGACAGGGAACCAGCCCCAGCATTTT. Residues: CASNSGTGNQPQHF.

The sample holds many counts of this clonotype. This chain's CDR3 is CASSSRQGGQTQPQHF. CDR3 coding DNA: TGTGCCAGCAGCTCCCGACAAGGGGGCCAGACGCAGCCCCAGCATTTT. The V and J genes are TRBV7-2 and TRBJ1-5; 7 positions agree with TRBD1. Per germline, CDR1 SGHTA and CDR2 FQGNSA. CDR3 length: 16 amino acids. J gave up 7 bases and V 4 bases, and 13 bases lay outside the gene matches.

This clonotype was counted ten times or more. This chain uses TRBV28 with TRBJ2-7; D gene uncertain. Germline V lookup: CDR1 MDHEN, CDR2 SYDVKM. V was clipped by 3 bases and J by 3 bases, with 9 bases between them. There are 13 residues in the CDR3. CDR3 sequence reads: CASSLVANYEQYF. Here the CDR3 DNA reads TGTGCCAGCAGTTTGGTGGCGAACTACGAGCAGTACTTC.